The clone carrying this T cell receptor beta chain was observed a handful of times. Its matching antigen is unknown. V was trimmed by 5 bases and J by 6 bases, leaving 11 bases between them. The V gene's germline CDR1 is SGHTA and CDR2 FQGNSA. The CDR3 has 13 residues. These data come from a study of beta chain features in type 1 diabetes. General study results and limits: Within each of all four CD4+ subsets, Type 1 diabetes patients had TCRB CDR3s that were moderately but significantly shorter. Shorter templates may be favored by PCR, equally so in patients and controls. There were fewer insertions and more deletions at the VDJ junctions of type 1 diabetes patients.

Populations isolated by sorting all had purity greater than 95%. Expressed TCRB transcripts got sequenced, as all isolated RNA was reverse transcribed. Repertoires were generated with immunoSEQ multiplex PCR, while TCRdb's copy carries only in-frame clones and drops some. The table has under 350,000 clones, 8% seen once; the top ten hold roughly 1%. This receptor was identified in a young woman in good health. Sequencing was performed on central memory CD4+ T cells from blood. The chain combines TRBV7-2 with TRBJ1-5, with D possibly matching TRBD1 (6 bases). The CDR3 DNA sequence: TGTGCCAGCAGCAAACAGGGAAGTCAGCCCCAGCATTTT. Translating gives CASSKQGSQPQHF.